The following is a T cell receptor (beta chain) sequence with its context. The data derive from a study of blood T cell repertoires in COVID-19. About the study: The analysed material was cDNA or gDNA that came from T cells, B-cell-depleted T cells, or PBMCs.

The CDR3 loop spans 15 amino acids. V lost 4 bases, J lost 3 bases, and 14 bases lay in between. Germline V gives CDR1 SGHRS, CDR2 YFSETQ. Study processing details: Using reference gene primer amplification, nucleated cell counts were estimated. Profiling relied on immunoSEQ multiplex PCR, and the TCRdb table lists in-frame clones only, not all of them. The D gene and trimming were derived from the DNA, and the V and J assignments and clone size from that table. The top ten clones hold roughly 3.3% of a sample with about 240,000 clones, about 86% of them seen once. The rearrangement links TRBV5-1 to TRBJ2-1; the D gene is possibly TRBD2 (5 bases). This clonotype was sampled from a woman aged 35 to 49 with acute COVID-19. Sequencing was carried out using PBMCs or T cells enriched from blood (not recorded which). The CDR3 nucleotides are TGCGCCAGCAGCCCCCCGGGATCCCTCTACAATGAGCAGTTCTTC. It encodes CASSPPGSLYNEQFF.